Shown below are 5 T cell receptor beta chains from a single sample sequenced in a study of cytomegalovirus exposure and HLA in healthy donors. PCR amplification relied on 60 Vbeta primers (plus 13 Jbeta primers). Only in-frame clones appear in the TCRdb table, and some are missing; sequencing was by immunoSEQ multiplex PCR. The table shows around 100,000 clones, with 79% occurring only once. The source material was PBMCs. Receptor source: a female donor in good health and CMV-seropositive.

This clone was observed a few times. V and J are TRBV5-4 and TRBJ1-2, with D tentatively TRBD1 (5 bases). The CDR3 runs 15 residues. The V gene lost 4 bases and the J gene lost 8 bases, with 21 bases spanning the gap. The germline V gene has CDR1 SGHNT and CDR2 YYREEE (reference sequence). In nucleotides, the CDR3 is TGTGCCAGCAGCCTGGCCGGGACTCCCCAAGGAGGCTACACCTTC. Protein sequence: CASSLAGTPQGGYTF. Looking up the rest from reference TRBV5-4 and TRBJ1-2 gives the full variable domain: ETGVTQSPTHLIKTRGQQVTLRCSSQSGHNTVSWYQQALGQGPQFIFQYYREEENGRGNFPPRFSGLQFPNYSSELNVNALELDDSALYLCASSLAGTPQGGYTFGSGTRLTVV.

The CDR3 nucleotides are TGTGCCAGTCGGAGGGGCAAATCAAGCACTGAAGCTTTCTTT. It codes for CASRRGKSSTEAFF. The chain joins TRBV6-5 to TRBJ1-1, with D possibly TRBD1 on 5 matching bases. The CDR3 sequence is 14 residues long. Between the trimmed V and J ends, which lost 9 bases and 4 bases, there was a span of 18 bases. In germline, CDR1 is MNHEY, CDR2 SVGAGI.

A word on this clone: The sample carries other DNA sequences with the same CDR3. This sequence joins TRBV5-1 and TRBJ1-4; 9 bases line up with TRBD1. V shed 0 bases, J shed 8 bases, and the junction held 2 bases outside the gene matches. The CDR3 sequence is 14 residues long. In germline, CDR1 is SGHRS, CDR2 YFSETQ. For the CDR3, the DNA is TGCGCCAGCAGCTTGGCTGGACAGGGGGAAAAACTGTTTTTT. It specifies CASSLAGQGEKLFF.

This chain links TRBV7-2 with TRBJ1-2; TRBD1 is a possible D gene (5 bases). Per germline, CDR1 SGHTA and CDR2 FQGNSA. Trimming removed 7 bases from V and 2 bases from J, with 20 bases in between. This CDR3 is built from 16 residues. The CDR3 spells CASTYQGGVDNYGYTF. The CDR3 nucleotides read TGTGCCAGCACCTACCAGGGAGGGGTTGACAACTATGGCTACACCTTC. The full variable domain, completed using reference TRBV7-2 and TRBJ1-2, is GAGVSQSPSNKVTEKGKDVELRCDPISGHTALYWYRQSLGQGLEFLIYFQGNSAPDKSGLPSDRFSAERTGGSVSTLTIQRTQQEDSAVYLCASTYQGGVDNYGYTFGSGTRLTVV.

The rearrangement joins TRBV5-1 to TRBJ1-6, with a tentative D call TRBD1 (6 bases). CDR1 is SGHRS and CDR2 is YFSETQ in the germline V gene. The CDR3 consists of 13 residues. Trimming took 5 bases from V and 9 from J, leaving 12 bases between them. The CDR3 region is CASSETGPSPLHF. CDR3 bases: TGCGCCAGCAGTGAGACAGGTCCTTCACCCCTCCACTTT.